This T cell receptor beta chain originates from a study of CD8 T cells in ankylosing spondylitis. Whole-study results and caveats: A TCR beta motif made of fewer than ten highly homologous variants seemed typical of ankylosing spondylitis blood.

TCRdb independently ran MiXCR on the 5' RACE reads; one entry per CDR3 protein. Among tens of thousands of distinct CDR3 sequences listed, under 30% were seen once. This CDR3 spans 14 amino acids. Trimming took off 0 bases at V and 5 bases at J, with 11 bases between the two ends. Germline CDR1 SGHRS, CDR2 YFSETQ. This clonotype was recorded a few times. Its antigen is unknown. The chain uses TRBV5-1 and TRBJ2-5; D is perhaps TRBD1 (6 bases). Sequenced: blood, either unsorted or a sorted T cell fraction (not recorded which). The sequence derives from a male donor with ankylosing spondylitis or in good health (not recorded which). Written as DNA, the CDR3 is TGCGCCAGCAGCTTGGTTACAGGGCGGGAGACCCAGTACTTC. It codes for CASSLVTGRETQYF. Complete variable domain (other parts from reference TRBV5-1 and TRBJ2-5): KAGVTQTPRYLIKTRGQQVTLSCSPISGHRSVSWYQQTPGQGLQFLFEYFSETQRNKGNFPGRFSGRQFSNSRSEMNVSTLELGDSALYLCASSLVTGRETQYFGPGTRLLVL.